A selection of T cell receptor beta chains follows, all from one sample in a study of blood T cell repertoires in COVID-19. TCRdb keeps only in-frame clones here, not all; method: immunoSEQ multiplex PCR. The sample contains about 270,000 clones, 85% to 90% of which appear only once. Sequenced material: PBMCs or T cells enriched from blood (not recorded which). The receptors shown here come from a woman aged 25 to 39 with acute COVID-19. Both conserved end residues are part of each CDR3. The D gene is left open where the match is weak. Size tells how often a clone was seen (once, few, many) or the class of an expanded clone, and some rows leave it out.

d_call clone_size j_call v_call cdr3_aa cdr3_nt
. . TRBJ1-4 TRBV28 CASTIQGTTNEKLFF TGTGCCAGCACCATCCAGGGCACAACTAATGAAAAACTGTTTTTT
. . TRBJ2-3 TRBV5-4 CASSLEGGWDTQYF TGTGCCAGCAGCTTGGAGGGGGGGTGGGATACGCAGTATTTT
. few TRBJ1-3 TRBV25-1 CASSEWTGNSGNTIYF TGTGCCAGCAGTGAATGGACGGGAAACTCTGGAAACACCATATATTTT
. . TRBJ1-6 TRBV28 CASSLSDSYNSPLHF TGTGCCAGCAGTTTATCGGACAGCTATAATTCACCCCTCCACTTT
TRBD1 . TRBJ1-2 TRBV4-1 CASSPGAGQGEIRIGYTF TGCGCCAGCAGCCCCGGGGCGGGACAGGGAGAAATAAGGATCGGCTACACCTTC
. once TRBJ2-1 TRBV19 CASRLSGGGDEQFF TGTGCCAGTAGACTTAGCGGAGGGGGGGATGAGCAGTTCTTC
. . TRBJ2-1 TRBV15 CATSSQGGPNEQFF TGTGCCACCAGCAGTCAAGGGGGACCCAATGAGCAGTTCTTC
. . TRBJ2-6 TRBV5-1 CASSLAGSSGANVLTF TGCGCCAGCAGCTTGGCCGGGAGCTCTGGGGCCAACGTCCTGACTTTC
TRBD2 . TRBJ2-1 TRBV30 CAWSDSGLAPYNEQFF TGTGCCTGGAGCGATTCGGGACTAGCCCCTTACAATGAGCAGTTCTTC
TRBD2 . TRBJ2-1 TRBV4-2 CASSQEWTSGSYNEQFF TGTGCCAGCAGCCAAGAGTGGACTAGCGGGTCCTACAATGAGCAGTTCTTC
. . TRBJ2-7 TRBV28 CASSFGLSYEQYF TGTGCCAGCAGTTTCGGGTTATCCTACGAGCAGTACTTC
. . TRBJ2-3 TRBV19 CASSPNPGTTDTQYF TGTGCCAGTAGTCCAAACCCTGGCACGACAGATACGCAGTATTTT
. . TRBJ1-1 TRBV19 CASSIGGILRMNTEAFF TGTGCCAGTAGTATCGGCGGGATTTTGCGGATGAACACTGAAGCTTTCTTT
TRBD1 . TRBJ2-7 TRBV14 CASSAIFTGGSYEQYF TGTGCCAGCAGCGCAATTTTTACAGGGGGCTCCTACGAGCAGTACTTC
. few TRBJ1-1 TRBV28 CASSSPTGENTEAFF TGTGCCAGCAGTTCCCCAACAGGAGAGAACACTGAAGCTTTCTTT
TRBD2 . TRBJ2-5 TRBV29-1 CSVEGLEETQYF TGCAGCGTCGAGGGACTAGAAGAGACCCAGTACTTC
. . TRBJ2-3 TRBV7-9 CASSPSTDTQYF TGTGCCAGCAGTCCAAGCACAGATACGCAGTATTTT
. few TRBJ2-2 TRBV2 CASKEGWAGFRETGELFF TGTGCCAGCAAGGAGGGTTGGGCCGGTTTTCGGGAAACCGGGGAGCTGTTTTTT
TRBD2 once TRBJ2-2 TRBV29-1 CSVTLAGGPGTGELFF TGCAGCGTAACACTAGCGGGAGGGCCTGGCACCGGGGAGCTGTTTTTT
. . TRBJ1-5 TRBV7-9 CAAGDIRSDNQPQHF TGTGCAGCTGGGGACATACGATCCGACAATCAGCCCCAGCATTTT
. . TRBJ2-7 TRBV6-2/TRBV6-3 CASSLSAYEQYF TGTGCCAGCAGTTTATCGGCCTACGAGCAGTACTTC
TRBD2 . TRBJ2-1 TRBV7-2 CASSLGAGLAVNEQFF TGTGCCAGCAGCTTAGGGGCGGGACTAGCGGTCAATGAGCAGTTCTTC
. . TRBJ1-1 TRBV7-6 CASSWGLDTEAFF TGTGCCAGCAGCTGGGGGCTGGACACTGAAGCTTTCTTT
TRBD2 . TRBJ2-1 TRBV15 CATSTKTSGRDNEQFF TGTGCCACCAGCACGAAAACTAGCGGGAGGGACAATGAGCAGTTCTTC
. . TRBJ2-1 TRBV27 CASSLASAYNEQFF TGTGCCAGCAGTTTGGCTAGCGCATACAATGAGCAGTTCTTC
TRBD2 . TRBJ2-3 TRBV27 CASSSQSLGAGGFVTQYF TGTGCCAGCAGTTCTCAAAGCCTCGGGGCGGGAGGGTTCGTTACGCAGTATTTT
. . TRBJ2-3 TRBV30 CAWSVGSGPSTDTQYF TGTGCCTGGAGTGTAGGAAGCGGACCTAGCACAGATACGCAGTATTTT
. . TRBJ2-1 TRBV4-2 CASSQDGGLRNEQFF TGTGCCAGCAGCCAAGATGGTGGCTTGAGGAATGAGCAGTTCTTC
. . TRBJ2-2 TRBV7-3 CASSSPGSGELFF TGTGCCAGCAGCTCTCCGGGGTCCGGGGAGCTGTTTTTT
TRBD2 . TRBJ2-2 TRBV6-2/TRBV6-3 CASSHTGTSGISNTGELFF TGTGCCAGCAGTCACACCGGGACTAGCGGGATTTCGAACACCGGGGAGCTGTTTTTT
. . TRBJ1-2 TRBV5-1 CASSDDGQYGYTF TGCGCCAGCAGCGACGATGGACAGTATGGCTACACCTTC
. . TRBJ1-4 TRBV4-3 CASSQIRDSNEKLFF TGCGCCAGCAGCCAAATCCGGGACTCGAATGAAAAACTGTTTTTT
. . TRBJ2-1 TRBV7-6 CASSLDQDYSSEQFF TGTGCCAGCAGCTTAGATCAAGACTACTCCAGTGAGCAGTTCTTC
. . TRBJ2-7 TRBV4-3 CASSQAHRTNYEQYF TGCGCCAGCAGCCAAGCGCACAGGACAAACTACGAGCAGTACTTC
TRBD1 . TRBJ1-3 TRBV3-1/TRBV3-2 CASTNRGAVSGNTIYF TGTGCCAGCACCAACAGGGGGGCCGTTTCTGGAAACACCATATATTTT
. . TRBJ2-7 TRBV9 CASSVAGGRIYEQYF TGTGCCAGCAGCGTAGCAGGGGGGCGGATCTACGAGCAGTACTTC
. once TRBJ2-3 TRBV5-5 CASSWLGGSGTDTQYF TGTGCCAGCAGCTGGCTCGGGGGTAGTGGCACAGATACGCAGTATTTT